This entry lists 26 T cell receptor beta chains sequenced from one sample in a study of blood T cell repertoires in COVID-19. The method was immunoSEQ multiplex PCR; TCRdb's version includes in-frame clones alone and lacks a portion of them. The repertoire holds tens of thousands of clones, roughly 88% seen once, with 3.9% in the top ten. The sample comprised peripheral blood. Every receptor here comes from a human donor in a cohort sampled during active COVID-19.

This clone was observed a handful of times. The chain uses TRBV6-5 and TRBJ2-7; weak D call: TRBD2 (5 bases). The CDR3 consists of 13 residues. The germline CDR1 and CDR2 sequences are MNHEY and SVGAGI. V lost 6 bases, J lost 4 bases, and 13 bases lay in between. The CDR3 loop reads CASRQDLHYEQYF. In DNA, the CDR3 is TGTGCCAGCAGGCAGGACTTGCATTACGAGCAGTACTTC.

The chain has TRBV9 and TRBJ2-7; D ambiguous. The CDR3 consists of 10 residues. Per the germline V gene, CDR1 is SGDLS and CDR2 is YYNGEE. Trimming took off 7 bases at V and 4 bases at J, with 6 bases between the two ends. CDR3 residues: CASGDYEQYF. CDR3 nucleotide sequence: TGTGCCAGCGGAGATTACGAGCAGTACTTC. The full variable domain, with the rest looked up from reference TRBV9 and TRBJ2-7, is DSGVTQTPKHLITATGQRVTLRCSPRSGDLSVYWYQQSLDQGLQFLIQYYNGEERAKGNILERFSAQQFPDLHSELNLSSLELGDSALYFCASGDYEQYFGPGTRLTVT.

The rearrangement links TRBV2 to TRBJ1-1, with 10 bases that match TRBD1. Germline values: CDR1 SNHLY, CDR2 FYNNEI. CDR3 length equals 15 residues. The V gene end was trimmed by 3 bases and the J gene end by 2 bases; junction bases not matched to a gene: 3. Here the CDR3 DNA reads TGTGCCAGCAGTGAGGGACAGGGGCTTAACACTGAAGCTTTCTTT. It yields the protein CASSEGQGLNTEAFF.

The genes are TRBV19 and TRBJ2-2; no firm D call. The CDR3 is 12 residues long. V was trimmed by 6 bases and J by 8 bases, leaving 10 bases between them. In germline, CDR1 is LNHDA, CDR2 SQIVND (reference sequence). The CDR3 DNA reads TGTGCCAGTAGGCGGAGTGAGGGGGAGCTGTTTTTT. It encodes CASRRSEGELFF.

V gene TRBV28 combines with J gene TRBJ1-2; 7 nucleotides line up with TRBD1. Germline V gene sequence: CDR1 MDHEN, CDR2 SYDVKM. This CDR3 region has 12 residues. V lost 11 bases to trimming and J lost 4 bases; unmatched junction nucleotides: 7. CDR3 sequence reads: CASHPGGYGYTF. CDR3 coding DNA: TGTGCCTCCCATCCAGGGGGCTATGGCTACACCTTC.

The V and J genes are TRBV5-1 and TRBJ1-2; 7 bases agree with TRBD1. With 3 bases clipped from V and 1 base from J, the junction kept 21 bases outside the gene matches. The CDR3 extends over 20 amino acids. In germline, CDR1 is SGHRS, CDR2 YFSETQ. The CDR3 reads CASSYRSLHRGDLVNYGYTF. CDR3 nucleotide sequence: TGCGCCAGCAGCTACAGGAGCCTACACAGGGGCGACCTGGTTAACTATGGCTACACCTTC.

The chain's CDR3 is CSAEQGIQYF. CDR3 coding DNA: TGCAGTGCCGAACAGGGGATTCAGTACTTC. The chain couples TRBV20-1 to TRBJ2-4, with TRBD1 matching 7 bases. With 6 bases clipped from V and 10 bases from J, the junction kept 3 bases outside the gene matches. The germline V gene has CDR1 DFQATT and CDR2 SNEGSKA (reference sequence). The CDR3 consists of 10 residues.

A single count supports this clone. V is TRBV5-4 and J is TRBJ1-1; TRBD1 might be the D (6 bases). Looked up from germline, CDR1 is SGHNT and CDR2 is YYREEE (reference sequence). This CDR3 has 16 amino acids. Trimming pared 0 bases from V and 3 bases from J, leaving 15 bases between. For the CDR3, the DNA is TGTGCCAGCAGCTTGGGGAACACAGGGTTTTACACTGAAGCTTTCTTT. As protein: CASSLGNTGFYTEAFF.

This clone was observed a few times. J is TRBJ1-6 and V is TRBV19; 7 bases line up with TRBD1. The ends lost 7 bases at V and 8 bases at J; junction bases unmatched: 11. The germline V gene encodes CDR1 LNHDA and CDR2 SQIVND (reference sequence). The CDR3 is 15 residues long. CDR3 in DNA: TGTGCCAGTACCCCCTGGACAGGAGGAGATTCACCCCTCCACTTT. Translation gives CASTPWTGGDSPLHF.

This clone came up a few times. The chain couples TRBV7-9 to TRBJ2-1; D remains unclear. The CDR3 length is 12 residues. Trimming pared 1 base from V and 9 bases from J, leaving 7 bases between. Germline-derived CDR1 and CDR2 are SEHNR and FQNEAQ (reference sequence). The CDR3 here is CASSLGGSEQFF. CDR3 coding DNA: TGTGCCAGCAGCTTAGGAGGTAGTGAGCAGTTCTTC. Full variable domain (rest looked up from reference TRBV7-9 and TRBJ2-1): DTGVSQNPRHKITKRGQNVTFRCDPISEHNRLYWYRQTLGQGPEFLTYFQNEAQLEKSRLLSDRFSAERPKGSFSTLEIQRTEQGDSAMYLCASSLGGSEQFFGPGTRLTVL.

The chain recombines TRBV6-6 with TRBJ1-1; tentative D call: TRBD1 (6 bases). CDR1 MNHNY and CDR2 SVGAGI come from the germline V gene (reference sequence). V was trimmed by 11 bases and J by 4 bases, leaving 20 bases between them. The length of the CDR3 is 14 residues. The CDR3 loop is CAGNAQGGGTEAFF. In DNA, the CDR3 is TGTGCCGGAAATGCACAGGGAGGGGGCACTGAAGCTTTCTTT.

The V gene is TRBV28, the J gene TRBJ2-7; 9 bases agree with TRBD2. Germline trimming cut 5 bases from V and 5 bases from J; bases unmatched to any gene: 10. This CDR3 spans 15 amino acids. In germline, CDR1 is MDHEN, CDR2 SYDVKM. The CDR3 bases are TGTGCCAGCAGTACTATAGCGGGAGTACCGGACGAGCAGTACTTC. Residues: CASSTIAGVPDEQYF.

The chain joins TRBV3-1 (or the pseudogene TRBV3-2) to TRBJ1-6, with D possibly TRBD1 on 5 matching bases. The CDR3 is 14 residues long. The germline CDR1 and CDR2 sequences are LGHDT and YNNKEL (reference sequence). Trimming removed 4 bases from V and 7 bases from J, with 11 bases in between. Written as DNA, the CDR3 is TGTGCCAGCAGCCTACAGGTTCAGAATTCACCCCTCCACTTT. The encoded protein is CASSLQVQNSPLHF.

The V gene is TRBV11-2, the J gene TRBJ1-1; a weak D match, TRBD1 (6 bases). V shed 3 bases and J shed 1 base, with 6 bases lying between them. Germline values: CDR1 SGHAT, CDR2 FQNNGV. The CDR3 has 13 residues. In DNA, the CDR3 is TGTGCCAGCAGCTTGACAGGGAACACTGAAGCTTTCTTT. It specifies CASSLTGNTEAFF.

This clone was seen once. J is TRBJ2-7 and V is TRBV5-4, with 8 bases fitting TRBD1. Germline V gives CDR1 SGHNT, CDR2 YYREEE (reference sequence). J gave up 4 bases and V 9 bases, and 9 bases lay outside the gene matches. This CDR3 region has 13 residues. The CDR3 is CATERDRRYEQYF. CDR3 coding DNA: TGTGCCACCGAGAGGGACAGGAGATACGAGCAGTACTTC.

This clone was recorded once. The chain is built from TRBV4-3 and TRBJ2-7, with a possible D match to TRBD1 (5 bases). The V gene lost 1 base and the J gene lost 5 bases, with 9 bases spanning the gap. CDR1 is LGHNA and CDR2 is YSLEER in the germline V gene. The CDR3 spans 13 residues. The DNA for the CDR3 is TGCGCCAGCAGCCAAGCCTGGGGCGACGAGCAGTACTTC. Translation gives CASSQAWGDEQYF.

V usage is TRBV2 and J usage is TRBJ1-2, with TRBD1 identical over 8 bases. This CDR3 has 14 residues. CDR1 is SNHLY, CDR2 FYNNEI, per germline. V trimming: 6 bases; J trimming: 5 bases; junction bases outside the gene matches: 8. The CDR3 bases are TGTGCCAGCAGAGGACAGGGTGGAAGTTATGGCTACACCTTC. Translation gives CASRGQGGSYGYTF. Filled out from reference TRBV2 and TRBJ1-2, the complete variable domain reads EPEVTQTPSHQVTQMGQEVILRCVPISNHLYFYWYRQILGQKVEFLVSFYNNEISEKSEIFDDQFSVERPDGSNFTLKIRSTKLEDSAMYFCASRGQGGSYGYTFGSGTRLTVV.

Here the CDR3 DNA reads TGTGCCAGCAGCCCCCGGTATAACACTGAAGCTTTCTTT. Protein: CASSPRYNTEAFF. This chain joins TRBV9 and TRBJ1-1; no firm D call. This CDR3 has 13 amino acids. Trimming cost V 4 bases and J 2 bases, with 9 bases left between them. Germline-derived CDR1 and CDR2 are SGDLS and YYNGEE.

V and J are TRBV14 and TRBJ2-3, with 7 bases identical to TRBD2. Germline trimming cut 1 base from V and 0 bases from J; bases unmatched to any gene: 1. The length of the CDR3 is 15 residues. The germline CDR1 and CDR2 sequences are SGHDN and FVKESK. The CDR3 loop is CASSQASGSTDTQYF. The DNA of the CDR3 is TGTGCCAGCAGCCAAGCTAGCGGCAGCACAGATACGCAGTATTTT.

V is TRBV7-9 and J is TRBJ2-5; D remains unclear. The CDR3 loop spans 14 amino acids. CDR1 is SEHNR and CDR2 is FQNEAQ in the germline V gene (reference sequence). Trimming cost V 5 bases and J 2 bases, with 12 bases left between them. CDR3 nucleotide sequence: TGTGCCAGCAGCGGAGCTGCCAGACAAGAGACCCAGTACTTC. Its translation is CASSGAARQETQYF.

J is TRBJ1-3 and V is TRBV6-6; D ambiguous. Germline CDR1 is MNHNY and CDR2 is SVGAGI (reference sequence). The CDR3 loop spans 16 amino acids. The V end lost 1 base, the J end lost 2 bases, and 12 bases lay between the germline ends. This chain's CDR3 is CASSYYSLATGNTIYF. The CDR3, as DNA: TGTGCCAGCAGTTACTATTCCCTGGCCACTGGAAACACCATATATTTT.

This clone was detected once. The J gene is TRBJ2-2, the V gene TRBV27; D is perhaps TRBD1 (5 bases). This CDR3 contains 14 residues. The V end lost 0 bases, the J end lost 6 bases, and 8 bases lay between the germline ends. Germline loops: CDR1 MNHEY, CDR2 SMNVEV (reference sequence). The CDR3 DNA reads TGTGCCAGCAGTTTATCGACAGCCCCCGGGGAGCTGTTTTTT. As protein: CASSLSTAPGELFF.

The V gene is TRBV29-1, the J gene TRBJ2-1; 7 bases agree with TRBD2. The germline V gene has CDR1 SQVTM and CDR2 ANQGSEA. Trimming took 3 bases from V and 0 from J; bases not matched to a gene: 2. The CDR3 runs to 14 residues. Here the CDR3 reads CSVDRGSSYNEQFF. The DNA for the CDR3 is TGCAGCGTTGATCGCGGGAGCTCCTACAATGAGCAGTTCTTC.

The chain combines TRBV6-5 with TRBJ2-1, with 11 bases fitting TRBD2. Germline trimming cut 4 bases from V and 7 bases from J; bases unmatched to any gene: 6. In germline, CDR1 is MNHEY, CDR2 SVGAGI. This CDR3 is built from 15 residues. DNA for the CDR3: TGTGCCAGCAGTTTGTTAGCGGGAGGGTGGAATGAGCAGTTCTTC. Its protein product is CASSLLAGGWNEQFF.

The chain carries TRBV19 and TRBJ2-7; no clear D gene. The CDR3 loop spans 11 amino acids. The germline V gene encodes CDR1 LNHDA and CDR2 SQIVND (reference sequence). With 8 bases removed from V and 0 bases from J, the gap between germline ends came to 5 bases. The CDR3 sequence: CASGRSYEQYF. The CDR3 region has the DNA TGTGCCAGTGGGCGCTCCTACGAGCAGTACTTC.

V and J are TRBV7-3 and TRBJ2-1; 8 bases match TRBD2. The V gene's germline CDR1 is SGHTA and CDR2 FQGTGA. The CDR3 length is 15 residues. The V gene end was trimmed by 3 bases and the J gene end by 7 bases; junction bases not matched to a gene: 8. CDR3 bases: TGTGCCAGCAGCTTGGGTGCGGGGGGCCGAAATGAGCAGTTCTTC. Its translation: CASSLGAGGRNEQFF.